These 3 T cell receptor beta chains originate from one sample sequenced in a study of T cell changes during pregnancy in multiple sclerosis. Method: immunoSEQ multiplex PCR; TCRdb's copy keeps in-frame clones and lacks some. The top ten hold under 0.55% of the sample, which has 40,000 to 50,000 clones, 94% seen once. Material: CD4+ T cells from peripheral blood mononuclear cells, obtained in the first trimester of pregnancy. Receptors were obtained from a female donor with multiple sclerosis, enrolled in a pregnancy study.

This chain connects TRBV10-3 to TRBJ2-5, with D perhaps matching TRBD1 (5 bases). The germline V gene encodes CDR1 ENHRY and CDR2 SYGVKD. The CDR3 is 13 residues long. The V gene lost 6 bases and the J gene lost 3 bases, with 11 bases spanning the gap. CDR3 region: CAISPQEKETQYF. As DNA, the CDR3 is TGTGCCATCAGCCCACAGGAAAAAGAGACCCAGTACTTC.

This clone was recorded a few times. This chain's CDR3 is CASSEEGRQFMNTEAFF. The CDR3 nucleotides are TGTGCCAGCAGTGAAGAAGGGCGACAGTTCATGAACACTGAAGCTTTCTTT. The genes are TRBV6-1 and TRBJ1-1; D might be TRBD1 (5 bases). CDR1 MNHNS and CDR2 SASEGT come from the germline V gene. The V gene lost 1 base and the J gene lost 0 bases, with 15 bases spanning the gap. CDR3 length: 17 residues.

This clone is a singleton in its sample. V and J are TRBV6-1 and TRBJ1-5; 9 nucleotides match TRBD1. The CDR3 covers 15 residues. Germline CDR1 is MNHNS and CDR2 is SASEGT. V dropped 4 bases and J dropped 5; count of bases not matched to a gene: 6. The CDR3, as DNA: TGTGCCAGCAGTGGAGACAGGGGGAGGCATCAGCCCCAGCATTTT. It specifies CASSGDRGRHQPQHF.